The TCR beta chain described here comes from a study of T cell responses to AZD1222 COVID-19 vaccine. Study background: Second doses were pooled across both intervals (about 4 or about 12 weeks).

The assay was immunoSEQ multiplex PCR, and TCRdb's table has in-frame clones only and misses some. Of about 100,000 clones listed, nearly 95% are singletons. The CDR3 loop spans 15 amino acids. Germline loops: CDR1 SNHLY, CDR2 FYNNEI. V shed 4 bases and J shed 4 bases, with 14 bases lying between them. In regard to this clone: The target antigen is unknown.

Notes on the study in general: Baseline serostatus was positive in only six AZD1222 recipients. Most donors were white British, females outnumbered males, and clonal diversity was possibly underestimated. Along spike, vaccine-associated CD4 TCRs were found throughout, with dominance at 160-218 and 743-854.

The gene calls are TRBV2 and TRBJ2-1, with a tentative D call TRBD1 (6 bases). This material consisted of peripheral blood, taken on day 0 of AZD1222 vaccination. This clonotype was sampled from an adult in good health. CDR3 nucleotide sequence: TGTGCCAGCAGTGTACGACAGGAGATATACAATGAGCAGTTCTTC. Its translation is CASSVRQEIYNEQFF. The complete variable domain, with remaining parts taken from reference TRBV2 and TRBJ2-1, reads EPEVTQTPSHQVTQMGQEVILRCVPISNHLYFYWYRQILGQKVEFLVSFYNNEISEKSEIFDDQFSVERPDGSNFTLKIRSTKLEDSAMYFCASSVRQEIYNEQFFGPGTRLTVL.